The 31 T cell receptor beta chains below come from one sample, sequenced in a study of TIL therapy for anti-PD-1-resistant metastatic lung cancer. This was the immunoSEQ v3 assay. The assay was immunoSEQ multiplex PCR, and TCRdb's table has in-frame clones only and misses some. The table records approximately 24,000 clones, 55% to 80% of them present only once. The sample's time point: pre-treatment sample, taken before nivolumab and TIL therapy. Tumor tissue came from excised metastases, mostly pleural nodules or supraclavicular lymph nodes. The sample here was tumor tissue, taken at baseline. The source is a person aged 25-80 years with non-small cell lung cancer.

The CDR3 protein is CASSEASSGQAYF. CDR3 coding DNA: TGTGCCAGCAGTGAAGCCTCCTCCGGACAGGCGTACTTC. The chain joins TRBV6-1 to TRBJ2-5; 7 positions agree with TRBD1. V shed 0 bases and J 13 bases; nucleotides not matched to a gene: 8. The CDR3 consists of 13 residues. Germline loops: CDR1 MNHNS, CDR2 SASEGT.

This chain links TRBV6-5 with TRBJ2-2; 10 positions match TRBD1. Trimming at V came to 7 bases and at J to 4 bases, leaving 6 bases not matched to a gene. The CDR3 covers 15 residues. Per the germline V gene, CDR1 is MNHEY and CDR2 is SVGAGI. CDR3: CASTPGTGVTGELFF. As DNA, the CDR3 is TGTGCCAGCACTCCCGGGACAGGGGTCACCGGGGAGCTGTTTTTT.

The chain carries TRBV6-5 and TRBJ1-1; D possibly corresponds to TRBD1 (5 bases). Trimming removed 3 bases from V and 3 bases from J, with 17 bases in between. Germline CDR1 and CDR2: MNHEY and SVGAGI. This CDR3 contains 16 residues. The CDR3 DNA is TGTGCCAGCAGTTATCTGCCTGGGGGATGGGACACTGAAGCTTTCTTT. Translated: CASSYLPGGWDTEAFF.

In this sample, this clone turned up a few times. The chain employs TRBV30 and TRBJ1-3, with D unresolved. Germline V gene data show CDR1 as GTSNPN and CDR2 as SVGIG (reference sequence). V gave up 8 bases and J gave up 0 bases, with 17 bases separating them. The CDR3 sequence is 15 residues long. The CDR3 DNA reads as TGTGCCGGCTCGGGTCCATGGGGCTCTGGAAACACCATATATTTT. This translates into CAGSGPWGSGNTIYF.

This CDR3 is CASSQGVPGQETQYF. The CDR3 coding sequence is TGTGCCAGCAGCCAAGGGGTCCCAGGGCAAGAGACCCAGTACTTC. The rearrangement uses TRBV4-2 and TRBJ2-5, with D maybe TRBD1 (5 bases). V was cut by 1 base and J by 2 bases, with 11 bases left in between. CDR1 and CDR2 (germline): LGHNA, YNFKEQ. The CDR3 is made up of 15 amino acids.

CDR3 nucleotides: TGCGCCAGCAGCCTAGGGGTGGAAAAACTGTTTTTT. Residues: CASSLGVEKLFF. The chain combines TRBV4-1 with TRBJ1-4, with D possibly TRBD1 on 5 matching bases. V was cut by 4 bases and J by 8 bases, with 8 bases left in between. The CDR3 contains 12 residues. CDR1 is MGHRA, CDR2 YSYEKL, per germline.

This rearrangement joins TRBV5-1 to TRBJ1-3, with TRBD1 matching over 12 bases. The CDR3 totals 17 residues. The V and J ends lost 4 bases and 4 bases, in that order; junction bases with no gene match: 9. Germline-derived CDR1 and CDR2 are SGHRS and YFSETQ. DNA for the CDR3: TGCGCCAGCAGCGCCGGGACAGGGGGCAATGGCGGAAACACCATATATTTT. Protein: CASSAGTGGNGGNTIYF.

The chain links TRBV6-5 to TRBJ2-7; TRBD2 is a possible D gene (5 bases). CDR1 MNHEY and CDR2 SVGAGI come from the germline V gene. V dropped 0 bases and J dropped 6 bases, with 18 bases sitting between them. CDR3 length: 16 amino acids. The CDR3 DNA sequence: TGTGCCAGCAGTTACTCGATCGTGGCGTGGAGGATCGAGCAGTACTTC. It is translated as CASSYSIVAWRIEQYF.

The sample holds a few counts of this clone. The chain has TRBV15 and TRBJ1-4, with D possibly TRBD1 on 5 matching bases. V was cut by 2 bases and J by 5 bases, with 12 bases left in between. The CDR3 runs 15 residues. Looked up from germline, CDR1 is LNHNV and CDR2 is YYDKDF (reference sequence). The CDR3 loop is CATSRRTTENEKLFF. CDR3 sequence (DNA): TGTGCCACCAGCAGACGGACAACCGAGAATGAAAAACTGTTTTTT. Complete variable domain (other parts from reference TRBV15 and TRBJ1-4): DAMVIQNPRYQVTQFGKPVTLSCSQTLNHNVMYWYQQKSSQAPKLLFHYYDKDFNNEADTPDNFQSRRPNTSFCFLDIRSPGLGDTAMYLCATSRRTTENEKLFFGSGTQLSVL.

Note on this clone: This likely comes from a read error, as the CDR3 has no conserved phenylalanine or tryptophan at its end. The DNA is left out, because the CDR3 cannot be placed on it with certainty; the CDR3 is given as TCRdb lists it. The chain couples TRBV6-5 to TRBJ1-1. Germline assignment: CDR1 MNHEY and CDR2 SVGAGI. The CDR3 comprises 8 residues, both ends counted. The CDR3: CASSYSST.

This clone has more than one count but fewer than ten. The V and J genes are TRBV12-2 and TRBJ2-1; TRBD2, as called in the table, went unchecked against the DNA. TRBV12-2 is a known pseudogene. The CDR3 runs 14 residues. CDR3 coding DNA: TGTGCAACGGGAGGAGCGGGCGGCTACAATGAGCAGTTCTTC. It specifies CATGGAGGYNEQFF.

The CDR3 bases are TGTGCCAGCAGCCTAGAATGGGAGCAGCCCCAGCATTTT. Its translation is CASSLEWEQPQHF. The chain links TRBV6-5 to TRBJ1-5; D uncertain. The germline V gene encodes CDR1 MNHEY and CDR2 SVGAGI. The CDR3 loop spans 13 amino acids. Trimming removed 6 bases at V and 7 bases at J, with 13 bases between.

This rearrangement joins TRBV11-2 to TRBJ1-3; D not certain. Germline V lookup: CDR1 SGHAT, CDR2 FQNNGV. The CDR3 consists of 19 residues. V lost 5 bases to trimming and J lost 2 bases, with 25 bases between them. The CDR3 protein is CASSPRRALQVSTGNTIYF. For the CDR3, the DNA is TGTGCCAGCAGCCCAAGAAGGGCACTCCAGGTATCTACTGGAAACACCATATATTTT.

This clone was observed a single time. The chain uses TRBV7-8 and TRBJ2-5, with 8 bases aligning to TRBD2. Trimming removed 4 bases from V and 3 bases from J; junction bases left unmatched: 7. The CDR3 totals 15 residues. Looked up from germline, CDR1 is SGHVS and CDR2 is FQNEAQ. DNA for the CDR3: TGTGCCAGCAGCTCGCGGTACGGGGGGGAAGAGACCCAGTACTTC. Its translation is CASSSRYGGEETQYF.

Here the CDR3 DNA reads TGTGCCAGCAGTTTATCCCGTTACGACAGGGGCCTTATCAGGCCCCAGCATTTT. This sequence encodes CASSLSRYDRGLIRPQHF. The gene calls are TRBV27 and TRBJ1-5, with 8 bases aligning to TRBD1. The CDR3 is made up of 18 amino acids. Per germline, CDR1 MNHEY and CDR2 SMNVEV (reference sequence). Trimming at V came to 0 bases and at J to 9 bases, leaving 16 bases not matched to a gene.

This clone was observed a single time. The CDR3 bases are TGTGCCAGCAGCCGATACAATGAGCAGTTCTTC. Translated, it gives CASSRYNEQFF. The J gene is TRBJ2-1, the V gene TRBV11-3; no clear D. CDR1 is SGHNT and CDR2 is YENEEA in the germline V gene. The V gene lost 5 bases and the J gene lost 4 bases, with 3 bases spanning the gap. The CDR3 covers 11 residues.

V and J are TRBV15 and TRBJ1-4; D gene unclear. The CDR3 runs to 15 residues. From germline, CDR1 is LNHNV and CDR2 YYDKDF (reference sequence). Trimming stripped 0 bases from V and 7 bases from J, with 12 bases between. For the CDR3, the DNA is TGTGCCACCAGCAGAGATTTCGGTGGAGGTGAAAAACTGTTTTTT. Translation gives CATSRDFGGGEKLFF.

V is TRBV5-1 and J is TRBJ2-1; D tentatively fits TRBD1 or TRBD2 (6 bases each). Germline V gene data show CDR1 as SGHRS and CDR2 as YFSETQ. Trimming stripped 4 bases from V and 2 bases from J, with 16 bases between. The CDR3 runs to 16 residues. CDR3 coding DNA: TGCGCCAGCAGCCCCTCTTGGGGGGCAACCTACAATGAGCAGTTCTTC. The encoded protein is CASSPSWGATYNEQFF. The entire variable domain, with the rest obtained from reference TRBV5-1 and TRBJ2-1, is as follows: KAGVTQTPRYLIKTRGQQVTLSCSPISGHRSVSWYQQTPGQGLQFLFEYFSETQRNKGNFPGRFSGRQFSNSRSEMNVSTLELGDSALYLCASSPSWGATYNEQFFGPGTRLTVL.

To note about this clone: The sample contains more than one DNA sequence encoding this CDR3. V gene TRBV4-1 combines with J gene TRBJ2-5; D remains unclear. This CDR3 comprises 18 residues. V gave up 0 bases and J gave up 5 bases, with 22 bases separating them. The germline V gene encodes CDR1 MGHRA and CDR2 YSYEKL. CDR3 sequence reads: CASSQDSLGSVFVETQYF. As DNA, the CDR3 is TGCGCCAGCAGCCAAGATAGTTTGGGCAGCGTTTTTGTCGAGACCCAGTACTTC.

The rearrangement links TRBV6-1 to TRBJ1-2; 12 bases are shared with TRBD1. The CDR3 loop spans 14 amino acids. Unmatched junction bases numbered 5, after V lost 5 bases and J lost 7 bases. Germline CDR1 MNHNS, CDR2 SASEGT. CDR3 DNA sequence: TGTGCCAGCAGTTGGGACAGGGGGCTTAGTGGCTACACCTTC. Translating it yields CASSWDRGLSGYTF.

Only one count was recorded for this clone. The chain combines TRBV30 with TRBJ2-1, with 7 bases fitting TRBD2. The germline V gene encodes CDR1 GTSNPN and CDR2 SVGIG (reference sequence). Trimming removed 4 bases from V and 7 bases from J; junction bases left unmatched: 16. The length of the CDR3 is 16 residues. The CDR3 DNA follows: TGTGCCTGGATCCCCACCGGACTAGGGCATTGGAATGAGCAGTTCTTC. Its protein is CAWIPTGLGHWNEQFF.

The V gene is TRBV10-3, the J gene TRBJ1-3, with D perhaps matching TRBD1 (6 bases). Germline-derived CDR1 and CDR2 are ENHRY and SYGVKD. CDR3 length: 18 residues. V lost 7 bases and J lost 0, with 22 bases in between. Written as DNA, the CDR3 is TGTGCCATCACCAGATCGCCCCATACAGGGACCTCTGGAAACACCATATATTTT. Translated, it gives CAITRSPHTGTSGNTIYF.

This clone was found once. The chain has TRBV7-6 and TRBJ2-2, with TRBD2 identical over 12 bases. CDR1 is SGHVS and CDR2 is FNYEAQ in the germline V gene. V lost 5 bases, J lost 5 bases, and 6 bases stayed unmatched. This CDR3 is built from 16 residues. CDR3: CASSPSSGGATGELFF. In nucleotides, the CDR3 is TGTGCCAGCAGCCCCTCTAGCGGGGGGGCTACCGGGGAGCTGTTTTTT.

The gene calls are TRBV9 and TRBJ1-4; maybe TRBD1 (5 bases). Trimming stripped 1 base from V and 1 base from J, with 5 bases between. Germline V gene lookup returns CDR1 SGDLS and CDR2 YYNGEE. The CDR3 has 14 residues. Written as DNA, the CDR3 is TGTGCCAGCAGCGTACAGGGAACTAATGAAAAACTGTTTTTT. The encoded protein is CASSVQGTNEKLFF.

This sequence joins TRBV19 and TRBJ2-7; D is unresolved. The CDR3 loop spans 15 amino acids. V was trimmed by 3 bases and J by 0 bases, leaving 12 bases between them. Germline V lookup: CDR1 LNHDA, CDR2 SQIVND (reference sequence). CDR3 protein: CASSMFAQTSYEQYF. CDR3 in DNA: TGTGCCAGTAGTATGTTTGCACAAACCTCCTACGAGCAGTACTTC. The whole variable domain, filled in from reference TRBV19 and TRBJ2-7, reads DGGITQSPKYLFRKEGQNVTLSCEQNLNHDAMYWYRQDPGQGLRLIYYSQIVNDFQKGDIAEGYSVSREKKESFPLTVTSAQKNPTAFYLCASSMFAQTSYEQYFGPGTRLTVT.

The count of this clone is one. The rearrangement links TRBV5-1 to TRBJ1-1; 8 bases fit TRBD1. V lost 0 bases to trimming and J lost 5 bases; unmatched junction nucleotides: 9. This CDR3 has 16 residues. The germline gives CDR1 SGHRS, CDR2 YFSETQ. CDR3 residues: CASSLAFGQGGTEAFF. The CDR3 DNA sequence: TGCGCCAGCAGCTTGGCCTTCGGACAGGGTGGGACTGAAGCTTTCTTT.

The V and J genes are TRBV7-8 and TRBJ2-3, with D possibly being TRBD2 (5 bases). Per germline, CDR1 SGHVS and CDR2 FQNEAQ. Trimming stripped 8 bases from V and 2 bases from J, with 17 bases between. CDR3 length: 15 amino acids. The CDR3 sequence: CASGGLQSFTDTQYF. In DNA, the CDR3 is TGTGCCAGCGGCGGGTTACAGTCATTCACAGATACGCAGTATTTT.

This chain uses TRBV5-1 with TRBJ2-7; the match to TRBD2 covers 7 bases. The CDR3 has 17 amino acids. Germline trimming cut 1 base from V and 2 bases from J; bases unmatched to any gene: 12. Germline V gene data show CDR1 as SGHRS and CDR2 as YFSETQ. CDR3: CASSLPAGGGNPYEQYF. CDR3 in DNA: TGCGCCAGCAGCTTGCCTGCGGGCGGGGGAAACCCCTACGAGCAGTACTTC. Using reference TRBV5-1 and TRBJ2-7 for the parts outside the CDR3, the full variable domain is KAGVTQTPRYLIKTRGQQVTLSCSPISGHRSVSWYQQTPGQGLQFLFEYFSETQRNKGNFPGRFSGRQFSNSRSEMNVSTLELGDSALYLCASSLPAGGGNPYEQYFGPGTRLTVT.

This clone was seen a single time. The chain employs TRBV5-4 and TRBJ2-5; 7 bases match TRBD1. This CDR3 comprises 15 residues. Germline values: CDR1 SGHNT, CDR2 YYREEE (reference sequence). Germline trimming cut 4 bases from V and 2 bases from J; bases unmatched to any gene: 8. CDR3 nucleotides: TGTGCCAGCAGCAGGCAGACAGGGTCTCAAGAGACCCAGTACTTC. Amino acids: CASSRQTGSQETQYF.

J is TRBJ1-3 and V is TRBV5-5, with D possibly matching TRBD1 (5 bases). This CDR3 is 17 amino acids long. Germline V gene sequence: CDR1 SGHKS, CDR2 YYEKEE (reference sequence). Trimming left V 4 bases short and J 2 bases short, with 19 bases between. The CDR3 bases are TGTGCCAGCAGCGAATCGGCTGGTAGGGGAGCTGGAAACACCATATATTTT. Its translation is CASSESAGRGAGNTIYF.

The rearrangement joins TRBV19 to TRBJ1-1, with D hard to call. The V gene's germline CDR1 is LNHDA and CDR2 SQIVND (reference sequence). The germline V and J ends were trimmed by 1 base and 5 bases, with 14 bases remaining between them. This CDR3 is built from 15 residues. CDR3 in amino acids: CASSIALAAMTEAFF. Here the CDR3 DNA reads TGTGCCAGTAGTATAGCGTTGGCGGCAATGACTGAAGCTTTCTTT.